These 7 T cell receptor beta chains were all obtained from the same sample, sequenced in a study of T cell repertoires in cytomegalovirus infection. TCRdb fed the reads into MiXCR, producing one record per CDR3 protein. The data hold 490,000 or so distinct CDR3 sequences, with 11% observed a single time. The sample taken for sequencing was PBMCs. Source of these receptors: a human donor in good health (CMV status not recorded). Some clones in this sample may be carry-over from other donors' samples.

Ten or more counts support this clonotype. The chain couples TRBV28 to TRBJ2-7; no reliable D call. The CDR3 is made up of 14 amino acids. Trimming cost V 5 bases and J 0 bases, with 11 bases left between them. The germline V gene has CDR1 MDHEN and CDR2 SYDVKM. CDR3: CASSRSLASYEQYF. Written as DNA, the CDR3 is TGTGCCAGCAGTCGGAGTTTGGCCTCCTACGAGCAGTACTTC.

This clonotype was picked up many times. The chain joins TRBV12-3 or TRBV12-4 to TRBJ1-2, with D uncertain. The length of the CDR3 is 14 residues. Trimming left V 1 base short and J 5 bases short, with 11 bases between. The CDR3 sequence: CASSLGGIGYGYTF. The CDR3 nucleotides are TGTGCCAGCAGTTTAGGGGGAATAGGATATGGCTACACCTTC.

The rearrangement uses TRBV30 and TRBJ1-1; the D is unclear. With 5 bases removed from V and 0 bases from J, the gap between germline ends came to 13 bases. The CDR3 covers 14 residues. Germline CDR1 reads GTSNPN; CDR2 reads SVGIG (reference sequence). CDR3 DNA sequence: TGTGCCTGGTCACTAGGGATCATGAACACTGAAGCTTTCTTT. Protein product: CAWSLGIMNTEAFF.

This rearrangement joins TRBV12-3 or TRBV12-4 to TRBJ2-1, with no clear D. V was shortened by 3 bases and J by 4 bases, with 10 bases between the two germline ends. The CDR3 covers 14 residues. The CDR3 sequence is CASSFGLLYNEQFF. DNA of the CDR3: TGTGCCAGCAGTTTTGGGCTATTATACAATGAGCAGTTCTTC.

This clonotype occurred a few times. The V gene is TRBV7-9, the J gene TRBJ1-1; no firm D call. The CDR3 has 14 residues. V lost 6 bases to trimming and J lost 1 base, with 12 bases between them. CDR1 and CDR2 (germline): SEHNR, FQNEAQ (reference sequence). The CDR3 sequence is CASSPPEGNTEAFF. The DNA for the CDR3 is TGTGCCAGCAGTCCCCCGGAGGGGAACACTGAAGCTTTCTTT.

This clonotype has at least ten counts. The rearrangement joins TRBV12-3 or TRBV12-4 to TRBJ1-2; 9 nucleotides agree with TRBD1. The CDR3 extends over 14 amino acids. With V trimmed by 4 bases and J by 7 bases, 7 bases remained unmatched. In DNA form, the CDR3 reads TGTGCCAGCAGTTCACAGACAGGGGGATCTGGCTACACCTTC. This translates into CASSSQTGGSGYTF.

This clonotype came up many times. J is TRBJ1-3 and V is TRBV7-9; no clear D gene. Trimming left V 5 bases short and J 0 bases short, with 14 bases between. The germline gives CDR1 SEHNR, CDR2 FQNEAQ (reference sequence). This CDR3 has 16 residues. The CDR3: CASSATSPGSGNTIYF. CDR3 sequence (DNA): TGTGCCAGCAGCGCGACCTCTCCGGGCTCTGGAAACACCATATATTTT. Based on the CDR3 plus reference TRBV7-9 and TRBJ1-3, the full variable domain is DTGVSQNPRHKITKRGQNVTFRCDPISEHNRLYWYRQTLGQGPEFLTYFQNEAQLEKSRLLSDRFSAERPKGSFSTLEIQRTEQGDSAMYLCASSATSPGSGNTIYFGEGSWLTVV.